The subject of this entry is one T cell receptor (beta chain). Its antigen is as yet unknown. Other autoimmune disease, uncontrolled infection, pregnancy and lactation led to exclusion. The diagnostic workup employed clinical symptoms, serum thyroxine, TRAb, thyroid ultrasound and orbital computed tomography. These data are taken from a study of Graves' ophthalmopathy and Graves' hyperthyroidism. General observations from the study: The model predicted ophthalmopathy progression with 60% to 71% sensitivity and around 72% specificity. Blood was where most expanded thyroid clonotypes above 0.001 frequency also turned up.

V shed 6 bases and J shed 0 bases, with 9 bases lying between them. Germline V gene lookup returns CDR1 ENHRY and CDR2 SYGVKD. The CDR3 consists of 15 residues. The authors amplified TCR beta CDR3 regions from RNA transcripts. RT-PCR with HTBI primers came first, then second-round multiplex PCR. TCRdb analysed the multiplex PCR reads with MiXCR anew, one entry per CDR3 protein. The sample yields over a million distinct CDR3 sequences, 35% to 40% seen once. The specimen was peripheral blood or thyroid tissue (not recorded which). This sequence was found in an adult man with Graves' hyperthyroidism. The chain has TRBV10-3 and TRBJ2-6; tentatively, D is TRBD2 (5 bases). The CDR3 region is CAIRDTSSGANVLTF. DNA of the CDR3: TGTGCCATCAGAGACACTAGCTCTGGGGCCAACGTCCTGACTTTC.